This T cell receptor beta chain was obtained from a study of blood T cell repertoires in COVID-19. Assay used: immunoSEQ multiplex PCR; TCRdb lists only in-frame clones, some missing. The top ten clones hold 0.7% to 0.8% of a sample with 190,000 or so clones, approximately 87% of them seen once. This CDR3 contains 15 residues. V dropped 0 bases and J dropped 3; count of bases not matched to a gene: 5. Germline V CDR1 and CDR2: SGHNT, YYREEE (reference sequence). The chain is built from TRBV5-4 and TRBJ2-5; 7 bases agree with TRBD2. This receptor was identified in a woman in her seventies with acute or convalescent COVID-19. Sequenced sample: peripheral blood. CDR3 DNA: TGTGCCAGCAGCTTGGTCGGGACTACTAAAGAGACCCAGTACTTC. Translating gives CASSLVGTTKETQYF.